This TCR beta chain emerged from a study of blood T cell repertoires in COVID-19. Overall study context: Sites across the United States, Italy and Spain contributed samples from acute and convalescent COVID-19. PBMCs, B-cell-depleted T cells, or T cells provided the cDNA or gDNA that made up the material.

In the authors' workflow: Reference gene primer amplification gave nucleated cell count estimates. Only in-frame clones appear in the TCRdb table, and some are missing; sequencing was by immunoSEQ multiplex PCR. V and J calls and clone size follow that table, whereas D and trimming were derived from the DNA. The sample lists about 200,000 clones, over 70% occurring once. This CDR3 contains 15 residues. The germline V gene encodes CDR1 SEHNR and CDR2 FQNEAQ (reference sequence). V lost 3 bases to trimming and J lost 4 bases; unmatched junction nucleotides: 6. The rearrangement uses TRBV7-9 and TRBJ2-7; 10 bases fit TRBD1. Material: peripheral blood. The TCR was taken from a woman between 65 and 79 years old with acute or convalescent COVID-19. CDR3 DNA sequence: TGTGCCAGCAGCTTCCCCCGGACAGGGGGATACGAGCAGTACTTC. Translation: CASSFPRTGGYEQYF.